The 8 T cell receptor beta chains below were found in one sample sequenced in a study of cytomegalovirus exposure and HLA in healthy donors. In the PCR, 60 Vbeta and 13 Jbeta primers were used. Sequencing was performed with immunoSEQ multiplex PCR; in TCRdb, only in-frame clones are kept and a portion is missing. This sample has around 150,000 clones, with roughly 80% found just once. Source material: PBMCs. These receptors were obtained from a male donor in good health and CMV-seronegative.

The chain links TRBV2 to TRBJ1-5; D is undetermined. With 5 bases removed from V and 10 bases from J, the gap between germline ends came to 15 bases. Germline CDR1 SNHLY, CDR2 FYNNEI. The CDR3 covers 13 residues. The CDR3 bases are TGTGCCAGCAGTCTAGTACGACTCTCTCCCCAGCATTTT. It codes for CASSLVRLSPQHF.

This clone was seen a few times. The CDR3 DNA reads as TGTGCCAGTAGTATATCCGGACTCACAGATACGCAGTATTTT. Its translation: CASSISGLTDTQYF. The J gene is TRBJ2-3, the V gene TRBV19; D possibly corresponds to TRBD2 (5 bases). The CDR3 length is 14 residues. The germline CDR1 and CDR2 sequences are LNHDA and SQIVND (reference sequence). The V and J ends lost 2 bases and 2 bases respectively, with 8 bases between them.

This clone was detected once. CDR3 sequence reads: CSVDTGALHGYTF. The CDR3 DNA reads TGCAGCGTTGACACAGGGGCATTACATGGCTACACCTTC. The chain recombines TRBV29-1 with TRBJ1-2; 7 bases are shared with TRBD1. The germline gives CDR1 SQVTM, CDR2 ANQGSEA. CDR3 length: 13 residues. V shed 3 bases, J shed 6 bases, and the junction held 7 bases outside the gene matches.

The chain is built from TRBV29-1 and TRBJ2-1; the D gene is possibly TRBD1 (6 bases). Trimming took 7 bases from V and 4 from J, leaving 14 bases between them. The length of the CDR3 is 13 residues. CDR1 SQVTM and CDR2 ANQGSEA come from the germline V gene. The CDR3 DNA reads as TGCAGCGCTGGACAGAGCCCTTACAATGAGCAGTTCTTC. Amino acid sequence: CSAGQSPYNEQFF.

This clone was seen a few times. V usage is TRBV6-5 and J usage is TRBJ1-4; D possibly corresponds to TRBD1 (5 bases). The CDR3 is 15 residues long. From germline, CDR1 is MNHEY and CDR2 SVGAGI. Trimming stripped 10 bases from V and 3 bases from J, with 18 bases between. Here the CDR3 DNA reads TGTGCCACCGGTGCGGGGGATCGTGCTAATGAAAAACTGTTTTTT. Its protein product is CATGAGDRANEKLFF.

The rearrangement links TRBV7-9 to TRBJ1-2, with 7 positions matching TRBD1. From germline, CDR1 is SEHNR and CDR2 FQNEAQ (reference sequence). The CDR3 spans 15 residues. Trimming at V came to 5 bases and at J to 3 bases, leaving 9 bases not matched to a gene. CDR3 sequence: CASSAPRGTHYGYTF. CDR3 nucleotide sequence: TGTGCCAGCAGCGCCCCCAGGGGGACCCACTATGGCTACACCTTC.

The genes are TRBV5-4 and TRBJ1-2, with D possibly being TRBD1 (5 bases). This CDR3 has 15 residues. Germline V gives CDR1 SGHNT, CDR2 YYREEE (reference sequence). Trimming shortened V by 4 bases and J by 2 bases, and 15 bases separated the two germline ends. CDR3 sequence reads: CASSGGGGRNYGYTF. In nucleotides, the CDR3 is TGTGCCAGCAGCGGCGGGGGAGGCCGCAACTATGGCTACACCTTC.

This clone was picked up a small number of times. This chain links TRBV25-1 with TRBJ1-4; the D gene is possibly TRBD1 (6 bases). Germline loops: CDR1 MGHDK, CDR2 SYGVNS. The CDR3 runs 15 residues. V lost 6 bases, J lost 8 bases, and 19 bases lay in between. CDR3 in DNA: TGTGCCAGCAGAGATACAGGGTATTTGGGGGAAAAACTGTTTTTT. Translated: CASRDTGYLGEKLFF.